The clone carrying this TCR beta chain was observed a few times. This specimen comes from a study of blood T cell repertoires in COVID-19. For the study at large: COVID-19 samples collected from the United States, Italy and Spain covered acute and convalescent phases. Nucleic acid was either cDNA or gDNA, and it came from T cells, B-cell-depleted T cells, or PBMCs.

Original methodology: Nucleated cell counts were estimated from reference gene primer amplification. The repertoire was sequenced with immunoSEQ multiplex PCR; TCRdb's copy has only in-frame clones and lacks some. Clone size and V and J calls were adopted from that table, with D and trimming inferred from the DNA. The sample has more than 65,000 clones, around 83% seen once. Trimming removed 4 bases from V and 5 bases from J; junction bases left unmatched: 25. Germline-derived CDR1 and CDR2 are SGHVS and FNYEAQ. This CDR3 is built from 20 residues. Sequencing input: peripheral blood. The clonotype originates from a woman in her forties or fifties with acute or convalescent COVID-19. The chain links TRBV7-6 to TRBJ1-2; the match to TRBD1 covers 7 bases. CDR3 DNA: TGTGCCAGCAGCTCCCTCCTGACAGGGTTCTCAGGAGGTGGGAATTATGGCTACACCTTC. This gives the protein CASSSLLTGFSGGGNYGYTF.